The clone carrying this T cell receptor (beta chain) was seen just once. The data stem from a study of control samples from healthy donors and cancer patients. The CDR3 runs to 14 residues. The V gene's germline CDR1 is SGHVS and CDR2 FQNEAQ. V lost 1 base, J lost 2 bases, and 9 bases lay in between. Repertoires were generated with immunoSEQ multiplex PCR, while TCRdb's copy carries only in-frame clones and drops some. This sample yields 4,500 to 6,500 clones, of which 84% are seen a single time; around 7.5% belongs to the top ten. The sequence was collected from a female donor with lung cancer. Material for sequencing was formalin-fixed, paraffin-embedded tissue. The chain is built from TRBV7-8 and TRBJ2-7; no clear D gene. CDR3 protein: CASSLDAGPYEQYF. The DNA of the CDR3 is TGTGCCAGCAGCTTAGACGCTGGACCCTACGAGCAGTACTTC.